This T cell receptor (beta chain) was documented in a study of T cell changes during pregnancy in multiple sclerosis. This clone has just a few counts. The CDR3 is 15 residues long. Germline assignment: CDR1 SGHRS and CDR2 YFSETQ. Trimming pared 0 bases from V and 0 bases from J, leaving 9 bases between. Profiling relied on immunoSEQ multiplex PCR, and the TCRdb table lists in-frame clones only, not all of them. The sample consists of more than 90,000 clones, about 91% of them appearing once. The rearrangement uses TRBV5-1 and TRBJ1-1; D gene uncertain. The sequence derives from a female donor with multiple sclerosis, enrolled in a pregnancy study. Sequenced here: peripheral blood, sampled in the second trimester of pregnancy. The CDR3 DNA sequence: TGCGCCAGCAGCTTGGGATCCGGGGTGAACACTGAAGCTTTCTTT. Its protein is CASSLGSGVNTEAFF.